Listed below are T cell receptor beta chains from one sample, sequenced in a study of blood T cell repertoires in COVID-19. This table comes from immunoSEQ multiplex PCR, and its TCRdb copy is limited to in-frame clones, with some not included. The profile shows 97,000 or so clones, around 86% of them singletons. Input material: peripheral blood. The receptors come from a man aged 50 to 59 with active or convalescent COVID-19. CDR3s include the opening cysteine and the closing phenylalanine or tryptophan. The D gene is left open where the match is weak. Some rows mark clone size as missing; the rest say once, few, many or name a class of expanded clone.

j_call clone_size v_call d_call cdr3_nt cdr3_aa
TRBJ1-6 - TRBV9 - TGTGCCAGCAGCCCACAGGGATCTCCCAATTCACCCCTCCACTTT CASSPQGSPNSPLHF
TRBJ1-1 - TRBV20-1 - TGCAGTGCCACCGCGGGGGGGTTCTGTGCCTTT CSATAGGFCAF
TRBJ1-1 - TRBV7-9 TRBD1 TGTGCCAGCAGCGGATCCGGGACAGGGAAGGATGAAGCTTTCTTT CASSGSGTGKDEAFF
TRBJ2-5 - TRBV4-1 - TGCGCCAGCAGCCAAGATCGGGGAGCAGAGACCCAGTACTTC CASSQDRGAETQYF
TRBJ2-5 - TRBV11-2 - TGTGCCAGCAGCTTCAGAACAGGGACGTGGGGAGAGACCCAGTACTTC CASSFRTGTWGETQYF
TRBJ1-1 - TRBV28 - TGTGCCAGCAGTTCTGGGGGAGGGGAAGCTTTCTTT CASSSGGGEAFF
TRBJ2-1 - TRBV14 TRBD2 TGTGCCAGCAGCCACCGACTAGCGGACTCCTACAATGAGCAGTTCTTC CASSHRLADSYNEQFF
TRBJ2-3 - TRBV12-3/TRBV12-4 - TGTGCCAGCAGCACGGACTCCACAGATACGCAGTATTTT CASSTDSTDTQYF
TRBJ2-3 few TRBV6-5 TRBD2 TGTGCCAGCAGTCTAGCGGGGGGGCACGGAGATACGCAGTATTTT CASSLAGGHGDTQYF
TRBJ1-2 - TRBV28 TRBD1 TGTGCCAGCAGCTACCCCGGACAGGGTAACTATGGCTACACCTTC CASSYPGQGNYGYTF
TRBJ2-5 - TRBV6-5 - TGTGCCAGCAAAAAGGAGCGGGCGGAGACCCAGTACTTC CASKKERAETQYF
TRBJ2-5 once TRBV19 - TGTGCCAGTAGTTGGTCGGGGGGCGTACTCCAAGAGACCCAGTACTTC CASSWSGGVLQETQYF
TRBJ2-6 - TRBV10-3 - TGTGCCACCACTGGGGCCAACGTCCTGACTTTC CATTGANVLTF
TRBJ1-5 - TRBV27 TRBD1 TGTGCCAGCAGTCCAAGGACAGGGGGCATCGGCAATCAGCCCCAGCATTTT CASSPRTGGIGNQPQHF
TRBJ1-1 - TRBV13 - TGTGCCAGCAGCTTACACGGGTCTAAGTTGAACACTGAAGCTTTCTTT CASSLHGSKLNTEAFF
TRBJ1-5 - TRBV9 - TGTGCCAGCAGCGTAGGTCGAGATAGCAATCAGCCCCAGCATTTT CASSVGRDSNQPQHF
TRBJ1-6 - TRBV25-1 - TGTGCCAGCAGTGAACCGGAAAGGAGGTCACCCCTCCACTTT CASSEPERRSPLHF
TRBJ2-3 - TRBV9 TRBD2 TGTGCCAGCAGCGTAGAGACTAGCGGGTTGCGGGATACGCAGTATTTT CASSVETSGLRDTQYF
TRBJ2-5 - TRBV10-3 - TGTGCCATCAATGAGGGGGGCAAAGAGACCCAGTACTTC CAINEGGKETQYF
TRBJ2-5 - TRBV11-1 - TGTGCCAGCAGCTTCCTTAGTGGGGGGGAGACCCAGTACTTC CASSFLSGGETQYF
TRBJ1-2 - TRBV4-1 - TGCGCCAGCAGCCAAGCGTTGATAGGGGGTTTAAGTTATGGCTACACCTTC CASSQALIGGLSYGYTF
TRBJ2-3 once TRBV5-1 - TGCGCCAGCAGCTTGTTCCACACAGATACGCAGTATTTT CASSLFHTDTQYF
TRBJ1-3 - TRBV30 - TGTGCCTGGAGCCAACAAGGCGGCAAAAGCTCTGGAAACACCATATATTTT CAWSQQGGKSSGNTIYF
TRBJ1-1 few TRBV6-5 - TGTGCCAGCAGTTACTCCTTCAGGGTAGACACTGAAGCTTTCTTT CASSYSFRVDTEAFF
TRBJ2-3 - TRBV12-3/TRBV12-4 - TGTGCCAGCAGCCTCGACCTAGGTGATACGCAGTATTTT CASSLDLGDTQYF
TRBJ2-3 - TRBV9 TRBD2 TGTGCCAGCAGCGTAGTGGGACTAGCGGGGGGGCTGAGCACAGATACGCAGTATTTT CASSVVGLAGGLSTDTQYF